Listed below are T cell receptor beta chains from one sample, sequenced in a study of shared clonotypes between healthy human individuals. Measured with immunoSEQ multiplex PCR; TCRdb has only the in-frame clones, and not every one. The sample lists a few million clones; more than 90% were seen once. Sequencing used naive CD4+ T cells sorted from blood. The receptors originated from a young man in good health. Each CDR3 is given with its conserved first and last residue. D genes are given only for firm matches. Where a row states a size, it is once, few, many or the class of an expanded clone; other rows omit it.

j_call	clone_size	v_call	d_call	cdr3_nt	cdr3_aa
TRBJ2-2	.	TRBV29-1	.	TGCAGCGTTCTCGGGGTCGGGGAGCTGTTTTTT	CSVLGVGELFF
TRBJ2-3	.	TRBV5-1	.	TGCGCCAGCAGCATCCGGGACTCCAGCACAGATACGCAGTATTTT	CASSIRDSSTDTQYF
TRBJ1-5	.	TRBV23-1	.	TGCGCCAGCAGTCAATCAGCCGGGAACTATAGCAATCAGCCCCAGCATTTT	CASSQSAGNYSNQPQHF
TRBJ2-1	.	TRBV7-3	.	TGTGCCAGCAGCCGCGCGGGGGCAGGTGAGCAGTTCTTC	CASSRAGAGEQFF
TRBJ2-6	.	TRBV5-1	.	TGCGCCAGCAGCCCAGGGACCTCTGGGGCCAACGTCCTGACTTTC	CASSPGTSGANVLTF
TRBJ1-2	.	TRBV18	.	TGTGCCAGCTCAGCCGAGGCCTTGGGAGGCTACACCTTC	CASSAEALGGYTF
TRBJ2-7	.	TRBV6-6	TRBD2	TGTGCCAGCTCTGGCGGGGGGTCCTCCTACGAGCAGTACTTC	CASSGGGSSYEQYF
TRBJ2-1	.	TRBV2	.	TGTGCCAGCAGTGCACTAGGATTTGATGAGCAGTTCTTC	CASSALGFDEQFF
TRBJ2-7	.	TRBV27	TRBD2	TGTGCCAGCAGTTTATCGCGGTTTAGCGGGGACTGGGGGGAGCAGTACTTC	CASSLSRFSGDWGEQYF
TRBJ2-7	once	TRBV9	TRBD1	TGTGCCAGCAGCCTGCGGACAGGGGTGCTCGGGGGCGAGCAGTACTTC	CASSLRTGVLGGEQYF
TRBJ1-3	.	TRBV5-8	.	TGTGCCAGCAGCTGGATCGACTCTGGAAACACCATATATTTT	CASSWIDSGNTIYF
TRBJ2-7	.	TRBV7-3	.	TGTGCCAGCAGCTTAAGCGGCGGGTACGAGCAGTACTTC	CASSLSGGYEQYF
TRBJ1-6	.	TRBV2	.	TGTGCCAGCAGTGAACGAGGGAACTATAATTCACCCCTCCACTTT	CASSERGNYNSPLHF
TRBJ2-3	once	TRBV5-4	.	TGTGCCAGCAGCCCTGCAGGGCCCGTTATCACAGATACGCAGTATTTT	CASSPAGPVITDTQYF
TRBJ1-1	.	TRBV30	.	TGTGCCTGGAGTTTAAGAATGGATTCTACTGAAGCTTTCTTT	CAWSLRMDSTEAFF
TRBJ2-5	.	TRBV5-1	TRBD1	TGCGCCAGCTTCCGGGACAGCCAAGAGACCCAGTACTTC	CASFRDSQETQYF
TRBJ2-1	once	TRBV7-2	TRBD1	TGTGCCAGCAGCCGAGTTGTCACGGCCGGGACAGGCAAAGGGGGTGAGCAGTTCTTC	CASSRVVTAGTGKGGEQFF
TRBJ2-4	.	TRBV28	TRBD2	TGTGCCAGCAGTTTATGGGAACTAGCGGGGATCGGGTCCAAAAACATTCAGTACTTC	CASSLWELAGIGSKNIQYF
TRBJ2-7	.	TRBV4-2	.	TGTGCCAGCAGCCAAGAACCGGGGGTGATGACCTACGAGCAGTACTTC	CASSQEPGVMTYEQYF
TRBJ1-1	.	TRBV5-4	.	TGTGCCAGCAGCTTTGGACCGGCGACTGAAGCTTTCTTT	CASSFGPATEAFF
TRBJ2-2	once	TRBV6-5	.	TGTGCCAGCAGTAGGACAGAAGGCACCGGGGAGCTGTTTTTT	CASSRTEGTGELFF
TRBJ1-1	.	TRBV6-6	TRBD1	TGTGCCAGCAGTTATGGACAGGTAGCTTTCTTT	CASSYGQVAFF
TRBJ1-6	.	TRBV5-4	.	TGTGCCAGCAGCCCCGGGACAACGGATTCACCCCTCCACTTT	CASSPGTTDSPLHF
TRBJ2-7	.	TRBV6-5	TRBD1	TGTGCCAGCAGCTACAGGGGACGGAACTACGAGCAGTACTTC	CASSYRGRNYEQYF
TRBJ1-1	.	TRBV5-1	TRBD1	TGCGCCAGCCGCAGGGGGCTGAACACTGAAGCTTTCTTT	CASRRGLNTEAFF
TRBJ2-2	.	TRBV11-3	.	TGTGCCAGCAGCGCTGGGGGGACAGTTACCGGGGAGCTGTTTTTT	CASSAGGTVTGELFF
TRBJ2-5	.	TRBV7-9	.	TGTGCCAGCAGCTTAGAGACAGCCCAAGAGACCCAGTACTTC	CASSLETAQETQYF
TRBJ2-1	.	TRBV28	TRBD2	TGTGCCAGCAGTTCCGGACTAGCGGGGGGCAGCAATGAGCAGTTCTTC	CASSSGLAGGSNEQFF
TRBJ1-6	.	TRBV6-5	TRBD1	TGTGCCAGCAGACCCGACAGGGTAGGGAATTCACCCCTCCACTTT	CASRPDRVGNSPLHF
TRBJ1-5	.	TRBV28	.	TGTGCCAGCAGTTCCCAGGGGCCCGGGCAGCCCCAGCATTTT	CASSSQGPGQPQHF
TRBJ2-1	.	TRBV9	.	TGTGCCAGCAGCGTGTACAGCGGGAATGAGCAGTTCTTC	CASSVYSGNEQFF
TRBJ1-2	.	TRBV6-5	.	TGTGCCAGCAGTCAACGAGGAACAGATGGCTACACCTTC	CASSQRGTDGYTF
TRBJ1-2	.	TRBV5-6	TRBD1	TGTGCCAGCAGCTTAACTGGGACAGGGGGCGACTATGGCTACACCTTC	CASSLTGTGGDYGYTF
TRBJ2-5	.	TRBV7-2	.	TGTGCCAGCAGCCCTATATTAGGGGTCCCCCAGTACTTC	CASSPILGVPQYF
TRBJ2-1	.	TRBV27	TRBD1	TGTGCCAGCAGTATAAGGACAGGGGACTACAATGAGCAGTTCTTC	CASSIRTGDYNEQFF
TRBJ2-2	.	TRBV19	TRBD1	TGTGCCAGTAGTTTCGGACAGGGCGTCGGGGAGCTGTTTTTT	CASSFGQGVGELFF
TRBJ2-7	.	TRBV10-3	TRBD2	TGTGCCATCAGCCAAGGACTAGCGGGAGTTAACGAGCAGTACTTC	CAISQGLAGVNEQYF
TRBJ2-7	.	TRBV4-1	TRBD1	TGCGCCAGCAGCCAAGATTGGGACAGGGGCTACTCCTACGAGCAGTACTTC	CASSQDWDRGYSYEQYF
TRBJ1-4	.	TRBV5-1	.	TGCGCCAGCAGCGCCGGGCTATTAAATGAAAAACTGTTTTTT	CASSAGLLNEKLFF
TRBJ1-1	.	TRBV11-2	TRBD1	TGTGCCAGCAGCTTAGACAGGGGGGAAGCTTTCTTT	CASSLDRGEAFF
TRBJ2-5	.	TRBV18	.	TGTGCCAGCTCCAGCGGTTCCCAAGAGACCCAGTACTTC	CASSSGSQETQYF
TRBJ2-7	.	TRBV4-1	.	TGCGCCAGCAGCCAAGATGTCGGCTACGAGCAGTACTTC	CASSQDVGYEQYF
TRBJ2-7	.	TRBV19	TRBD1	TGTGCCAGTAGTTCAGAGACAGGGGTCTCCTACGAGCAGTACTTC	CASSSETGVSYEQYF